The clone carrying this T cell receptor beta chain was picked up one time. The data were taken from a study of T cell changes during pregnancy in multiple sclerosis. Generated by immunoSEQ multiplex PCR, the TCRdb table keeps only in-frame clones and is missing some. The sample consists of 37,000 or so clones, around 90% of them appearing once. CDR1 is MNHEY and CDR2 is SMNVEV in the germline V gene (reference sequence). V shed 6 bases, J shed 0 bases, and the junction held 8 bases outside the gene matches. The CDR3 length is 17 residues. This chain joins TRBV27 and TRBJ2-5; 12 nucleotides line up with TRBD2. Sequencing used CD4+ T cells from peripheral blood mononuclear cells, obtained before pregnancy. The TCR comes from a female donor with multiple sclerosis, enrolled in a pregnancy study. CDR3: CASRRLAGEAYQETQYF. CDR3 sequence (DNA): TGTGCCAGCAGACGACTAGCGGGAGAAGCATACCAAGAGACCCAGTACTTC.